This passage covers 9 T cell receptor beta chains from one sample sequenced in a study of memory CD4+ T cells and cytomegalovirus serostatus (dated 2019 in TCRdb). The library was made by the immunoSEQ multiplex PCR assay. Held by TCRdb, this immuneACCESS table contains in-frame sequences only and omits some clones. Under half of the omission traces to an unresolved V gene where checked; the cause of the rest is unknown. For this sample there are 40,000 to 55,000 clones; about 79% appear just once. Of the sample, over 0.55% falls within the top ten clones. Single viable CD3+CD4+CD8-CD45RO+ cells were sorted as memory CD4+ T cells on a FACSAria II. The material sequenced was memory CD4+ T cells from blood. These receptors came from an adult in good health and CMV-seronegative.

The chain uses TRBV10-2 and TRBJ2-7; the D is unclear. CDR3 length: 11 residues. V dropped 4 bases and J dropped 6 bases, with 7 bases sitting between them. Germline-derived CDR1 and CDR2 are WSHSY and SAAADI. CDR3 in amino acids: CASSVRTEQYF. CDR3 DNA: TGCGCCAGCAGTGTAAGAACCGAGCAGTACTTC.

In this sample, this clone turned up a few times. The genes are TRBV28 and TRBJ1-3; D not certain. With 2 bases removed from V and 4 bases from J, the gap between germline ends came to 9 bases. The germline CDR1 and CDR2 sequences are MDHEN and SYDVKM. The CDR3 spans 14 residues. The DNA for the CDR3 is TGTGCCAGCAGTTTAGGAGGGCAGGGAAACACCATATATTTT. Translating it yields CASSLGGQGNTIYF.

This clone has only a few counts. The chain employs TRBV13 and TRBJ2-3; tentatively, D is TRBD2 (6 bases). V was cut by 5 bases and J by 0 bases, with 15 bases left in between. The CDR3 totals 16 residues. From germline, CDR1 is PRHDT and CDR2 FYEKMQ (reference sequence). In DNA form, the CDR3 reads TGTGCCAGCAGCGTCACCTCCGGGACTAGCACAGATACGCAGTATTTT. It specifies CASSVTSGTSTDTQYF.

The rearrangement joins TRBV6-1 to TRBJ1-3, with a weak D call TRBD1 (6 bases). The CDR3 extends over 15 amino acids. CDR1 and CDR2 from the germline V gene are MNHNS and SASEGT. Trimming removed 0 bases from V and 4 bases from J, with 10 bases in between. CDR3 DNA sequence: TGTGCCAGCAGTGAAGCTTTGACAGGAGGAAACACCATATATTTT. It yields the protein CASSEALTGGNTIYF.

This clone was counted a few times. The chain combines TRBV5-1 with TRBJ2-2, with a possible D match to TRBD2 (6 bases). The CDR3 loop spans 15 amino acids. The germline V gene has CDR1 SGHRS and CDR2 YFSETQ. Trimming removed 5 bases at V and 2 bases at J, with 13 bases between. This CDR3 is CASSVGRGNTGELFF. The CDR3 DNA sequence: TGCGCCAGCAGTGTAGGGCGGGGAAACACCGGGGAGCTGTTTTTT. The complete variable domain, with remaining parts taken from reference TRBV5-1 and TRBJ2-2, reads KAGVTQTPRYLIKTRGQQVTLSCSPISGHRSVSWYQQTPGQGLQFLFEYFSETQRNKGNFPGRFSGRQFSNSRSEMNVSTLELGDSALYLCASSVGRGNTGELFFGEGSRLTVL.

CDR3 sequence: CASSQAVGGRGTDTQYF. The CDR3 DNA sequence: TGCGCCAGCAGCCAAGCCGTCGGGGGGCGCGGCACAGATACGCAGTATTTT. This rearrangement joins TRBV4-1 to TRBJ2-3; possibly TRBD2 for D (7 bases). Between the trimmed V and J ends, which lost 1 base and 1 base, there was a span of 15 bases. Germline CDR1 MGHRA, CDR2 YSYEKL. The CDR3 extends over 17 amino acids.

This clone was seen a few times. This rearrangement joins TRBV5-6 to TRBJ2-7, with TRBD1 matching 7 bases. Germline lookup yields CDR1 SGHDT and CDR2 YYEEEE. Unmatched junction bases numbered 6, after V lost 4 bases and J lost 2 bases. The CDR3 totals 14 residues. The DNA of the CDR3 is TGTGCCAGCAGCAGGGGGCGCTCGACCTACGAGCAGTACTTC. Translation: CASSRGRSTYEQYF.

CDR3 region: CASSPRTRLFQNYNEQFF. As DNA, the CDR3 is TGTGCCAGCAGTCCCCGGACTCGACTATTCCAAAACTACAATGAGCAGTTCTTC. This rearrangement joins TRBV27 to TRBJ2-1; tentative D call: TRBD2 (5 bases). The CDR3 runs 18 residues. Germline V gene sequence: CDR1 MNHEY, CDR2 SMNVEV (reference sequence). The ends were cut back, 5 bases at V and 3 bases at J, with 23 bases in the middle.

The chain has TRBV5-4 and TRBJ2-7; tentatively, D is TRBD1 or TRBD2 (6 bases each). This CDR3 is built from 15 residues. Per germline, CDR1 SGHNT and CDR2 YYREEE (reference sequence). The V gene lost 4 bases and the J gene lost 2 bases, with 16 bases spanning the gap. The CDR3 is CASSPGTEGAYEQYF. The CDR3 region has the DNA TGTGCCAGCAGCCCCGGGACGGAGGGGGCCTACGAGCAGTACTTC.